The present entry profiles one TCR beta chain with its context. The antigen remains unidentified. An end of the junction does not agree with germline; a read error may underlie this. Together with a sample-barcoded 5' primer, a J-beta primer mix was included in a second PCR lasting about 7 to 12 cycles. A tag from a template-switch adaptor with 12 random nucleotides marked each cDNA molecule. Sequencing recovered at least 2.5 million CDR3-containing paired-end reads from each sample. TCRdb recomputed calls from the 5' RACE reads with MiXCR, one row per CDR3 protein. The table lists about 780,000 distinct CDR3 sequences, 60% to 80% of them singletons, with roughly a quarter in the top ten. The CDR3 sequence is 14 residues long. In germline, CDR1 is SGHTA, CDR2 FQGNSA. The source of the sample is a study of blood T cells in healthy people across ages. General observations from the study: Measured against age, TCR beta diversity per million T cells decreased in a roughly linear manner.

Sequenced material: blood. V usage is TRBV7-2 and J usage is TRBJ2-4; TRBD1 agrees at 9 bases. The source is a man aged 25-40 years in good health. The CDR3 spells CASSSRDRAKDQYF. Here the CDR3 DNA reads TGCGCCAGCAGCTCCCGGGACAGGGCGAAGGATCAGTACTTC.